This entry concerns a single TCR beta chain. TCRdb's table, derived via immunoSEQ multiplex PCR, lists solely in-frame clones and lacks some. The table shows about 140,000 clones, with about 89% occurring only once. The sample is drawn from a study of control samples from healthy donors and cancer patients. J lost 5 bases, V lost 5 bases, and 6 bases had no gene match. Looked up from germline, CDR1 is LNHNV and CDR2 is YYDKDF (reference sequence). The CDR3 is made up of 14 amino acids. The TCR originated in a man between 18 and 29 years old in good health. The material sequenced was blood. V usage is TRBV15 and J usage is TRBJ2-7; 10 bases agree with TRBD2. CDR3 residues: CATSYGAGGNEQYF. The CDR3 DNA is TGTGCCACCAGCTACGGAGCGGGGGGGAACGAGCAGTACTTC.